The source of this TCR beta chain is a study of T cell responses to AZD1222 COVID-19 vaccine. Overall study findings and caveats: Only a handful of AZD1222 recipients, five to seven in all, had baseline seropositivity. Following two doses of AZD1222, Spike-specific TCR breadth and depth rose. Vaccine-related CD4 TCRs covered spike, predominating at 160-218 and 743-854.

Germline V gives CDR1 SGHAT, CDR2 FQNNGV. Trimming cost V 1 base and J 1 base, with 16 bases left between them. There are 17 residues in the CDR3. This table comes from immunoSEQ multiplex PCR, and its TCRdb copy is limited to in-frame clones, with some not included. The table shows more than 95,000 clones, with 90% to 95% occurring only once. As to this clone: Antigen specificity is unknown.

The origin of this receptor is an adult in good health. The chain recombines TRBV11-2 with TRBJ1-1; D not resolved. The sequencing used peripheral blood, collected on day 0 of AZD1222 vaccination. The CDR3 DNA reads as TGTGCCAGCAGCTTAGTTTTTGGGAGTCGTAGGAACACTGAAGCTTTCTTT. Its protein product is CASSLVFGSRRNTEAFF.